The next 22 T cell receptor beta chains were all read from a single sample in a study of T-cell memory formation after mild COVID-19. TCRdb re-analysed the 5' RACE reads in MiXCR, keeping a single row per CDR3 protein. Among 130,000 to 150,000 distinct CDR3 sequences listed, roughly 19% were seen once. The sample was PBMCs or a T cell subset sorted from them (not recorded which). These receptors came from an adult woman who had mild COVID-19 (a few samples of this study predate the infection). Cell type and time point are not known.

This clonotype showed up many times. V gene TRBV7-2 combines with J gene TRBJ2-2; unclear D gene. Germline V gene sequence: CDR1 SGHTA, CDR2 FQGNSA. V lost 2 bases to trimming and J lost 3 bases, with 13 bases between them. This CDR3 spans 16 amino acids. Here the CDR3 DNA reads TGTGCCAGCAGCTTACCGTCGTTCCCCTACACCGGGGAGCTGTTTTTT. This translates into CASSLPSFPYTGELFF.

This clonotype was recorded a few times. The chain recombines TRBV7-9 with TRBJ1-1; perhaps TRBD1 as D (6 bases). Germline lookup yields CDR1 SEHNR and CDR2 FQNEAQ (reference sequence). V lost 5 bases and J lost 8, with 15 bases in between. This CDR3 region has 13 residues. CDR3 nucleotides: TGTGCCAGCAGCCCACGGGGGGGCTCCGAAGCTTTCTTT. It is translated as CASSPRGGSEAFF. The full variable domain, completed using reference TRBV7-9 and TRBJ1-1, is DTGVSQNPRHKITKRGQNVTFRCDPISEHNRLYWYRQTLGQGPEFLTYFQNEAQLEKSRLLSDRFSAERPKGSFSTLEIQRTEQGDSAMYLCASSPRGGSEAFFGQGTRLTVV.

This chain joins TRBV25-1 and TRBJ2-3, with 10 bases that match TRBD2. The junction had 4 bases not matched to a gene; V was cut back by 2 bases and J by 5 bases. This CDR3 has 15 residues. CDR1 is MGHDK, CDR2 SYGVNS, per germline. The CDR3 nucleotides are TGTGCCAGCAGTGAACTAGCGGGAGTTGTAGATACGCAGTATTTT. It is translated as CASSELAGVVDTQYF.

The CDR3 nucleotides read TGTGCCAGCAGCTTACAAGACAGGGGGCGTTTAGCTTTCTTT. Translated, it gives CASSLQDRGRLAFF. V is TRBV7-9 and J is TRBJ1-1; 10 positions agree with TRBD1. Germline CDR1 SEHNR, CDR2 FQNEAQ (reference sequence). J was trimmed by 10 bases and V by 2 bases; bases with no gene match: 7. The CDR3 sequence is 14 residues long.

This rearrangement joins TRBV12-3 or TRBV12-4 to TRBJ2-7; D assignment may be TRBD1 or TRBD2 (5 bases each). The CDR3 length is 14 residues. V lost 6 bases, J lost 0 bases, and 12 bases lay in between. CDR3 DNA: TGTGCCAGCAGCCGGGGACGTAACTCCTACGAGCAGTACTTC. Its translation: CASSRGRNSYEQYF.

V is TRBV6-1 and J is TRBJ1-1, with 8 nucleotides matching TRBD1. Trimming at V came to 8 bases and at J to 3 bases, leaving 5 bases not matched to a gene. This CDR3 is built from 13 residues. Germline V gene sequence: CDR1 MNHNS, CDR2 SASEGT. The CDR3, as DNA: TGTGCCAGCCGAACAGGGGGATACACTGAAGCTTTCTTT. It translates to CASRTGGYTEAFF.

This clonotype was found a few times. The chain links TRBV5-6 to TRBJ1-2; D uncertain. The CDR3 has 14 residues. V lost 4 bases and J 2 bases, leaving 12 bases between the germline ends. Germline lookup yields CDR1 SGHDT and CDR2 YYEEEE. The CDR3 here is CASSPVTGNYGYTF. The CDR3 DNA is TGTGCCAGCAGCCCTGTCACGGGAAACTATGGCTACACCTTC.

This chain joins TRBV12-3 or TRBV12-4 and TRBJ1-1; possibly TRBD1 for D (6 bases). Trimming pared 5 bases from V and 1 base from J, leaving 11 bases between. This CDR3 region has 14 residues. DNA for the CDR3: TGTGCCAGCAGTCCGGGACATTCGAACACTGAAGCTTTCTTT. Translation gives CASSPGHSNTEAFF.

This clonotype was counted a single time. The chain recombines TRBV18 with TRBJ2-1; TRBD2 is a possible D gene (5 bases). Trimming removed 1 base at V and 8 bases at J, with 18 bases between. This CDR3 region has 16 residues. Germline assignment: CDR1 KGHSH and CDR2 LQKENI. The CDR3: CASSPRTDSPRDEQFF. The CDR3 bases are TGTGCCAGCTCACCACGAACGGACTCACCACGGGATGAGCAGTTCTTC.

The rearrangement links TRBV29-1 to TRBJ1-2; weak D call: TRBD1 (6 bases). Germline V gene lookup returns CDR1 SQVTM and CDR2 ANQGSEA. V was clipped by 6 bases and J by 6 bases, with 11 bases between them. The CDR3 spans 11 residues. DNA for the CDR3: TGCAGCGTAGGGGGGAGGAATGGCTACACCTTC. Translation: CSVGGRNGYTF. The full variable domain, in which reference TRBV29-1 and TRBJ1-2 provide the parts outside the CDR3, is SAVISQKPSRDICQRGTSLTIQCQVDSQVTMMFWYRQQPGQSLTLIATANQGSEATYESGFVIDKFPISRPNLTFSTLTVSNMSPEDSSIYLCSVGGRNGYTFGSGTRLTVV.

This clonotype appeared a few times. The V and J genes are TRBV7-9 and TRBJ2-7; 9 bases line up with TRBD2. Germline assignment: CDR1 SEHNR and CDR2 FQNEAQ (reference sequence). The ends lost 5 bases at V and 0 bases at J; junction bases unmatched: 11. The CDR3 contains 17 residues. This CDR3 reads CASSDLWREGPSYEQYF. CDR3 in DNA: TGTGCCAGCAGCGACCTTTGGCGGGAGGGACCCTCCTACGAGCAGTACTTC. Together with reference TRBV7-9 and TRBJ2-7, the CDR3 gives the full variable domain: DTGVSQNPRHKITKRGQNVTFRCDPISEHNRLYWYRQTLGQGPEFLTYFQNEAQLEKSRLLSDRFSAERPKGSFSTLEIQRTEQGDSAMYLCASSDLWREGPSYEQYFGPGTRLTVT.

This clonotype was counted between two and nine times. The V and J genes are TRBV20-1 and TRBJ2-3; D is ambiguous. The CDR3 runs to 12 residues. V lost 6 bases, J lost 0 bases, and 7 bases lay in between. Per the germline V gene, CDR1 is DFQATT and CDR2 is SNEGSKA (reference sequence). CDR3 amino acids: CSARLSTDTQYF. CDR3 nucleotide sequence: TGCAGTGCCCGTTTGAGCACAGATACGCAGTATTTT.

This clonotype was counted between two and nine times. The rearrangement links TRBV10-3 to TRBJ2-7, with D tentatively TRBD2 (5 bases). Per germline, CDR1 ENHRY and CDR2 SYGVKD. The germline V and J ends were trimmed by 8 bases and 1 base, with 6 bases remaining between them. The CDR3 is made up of 11 amino acids. The CDR3 nucleotides are TGTGCCATCGGGGAGTCCTACGAGCAGTACTTC. Its protein product is CAIGESYEQYF.

The count of this clonotype is one. The chain joins TRBV29-1 to TRBJ1-1; perhaps TRBD1 as D (6 bases). This CDR3 spans 14 amino acids. CDR1 is SQVTM, CDR2 ANQGSEA, per germline. V gave up 3 bases and J gave up 6 bases, with 17 bases separating them. The CDR3 DNA reads TGCAGCGTTGAGGTTCGGGGGCGCGGGTCTGAAGCTTTCTTT. Translation: CSVEVRGRGSEAFF.

The genes are TRBV12-3 or TRBV12-4 and TRBJ1-1, with 9 bases matching TRBD1. The CDR3 totals 16 residues. V shed 2 bases, J shed 5 bases, and the junction held 9 bases outside the gene matches. In DNA, the CDR3 is TGTGCCAGCAGTTTACTCACAGGGGGCGGGTGGACTGAAGCTTTCTTT. This gives the protein CASSLLTGGGWTEAFF.

This rearrangement joins TRBV4-2 to TRBJ2-1; TRBD1 or TRBD2 may be the D gene (5 bases each). The CDR3 has 17 residues. Per germline, CDR1 LGHNA and CDR2 YNFKEQ. Deletions cut 5 bases from V and 4 bases from J, with 21 bases between. The CDR3 is CASSSHSTGAGYNEQFF. CDR3 bases: TGTGCCAGCAGCTCCCACTCGACCGGGGCCGGTTACAATGAGCAGTTCTTC.

The chain employs TRBV5-1 and TRBJ1-1, with D possibly being TRBD1 (5 bases). This CDR3 has 15 residues. Trimming removed 0 bases from V and 4 bases from J, with 13 bases in between. Germline V gene sequence: CDR1 SGHRS, CDR2 YFSETQ. CDR3 in DNA: TGCGCCAGCAGCTTGGGCCCGGGGGTAAGCACTGAAGCTTTCTTT. As protein: CASSLGPGVSTEAFF.

CDR3 in amino acids: CASSLEGTIGEQFF. The CDR3 DNA follows: TGTGCCAGCAGTTTGGAGGGAACCATCGGTGAGCAGTTCTTC. J is TRBJ2-1 and V is TRBV12-3 or TRBV12-4; the D gene is possibly TRBD2 (6 bases). The CDR3 is 14 amino acids. Trimming left V 3 bases short and J 9 bases short, with 15 bases between.

The chain uses TRBV27 and TRBJ2-7, with D perhaps TRBD1 or TRBD2 (6 bases each). The CDR3 is made up of 16 amino acids. CDR1 is MNHEY, CDR2 SMNVEV, per germline (reference sequence). The V gene lost 8 bases and the J gene lost 1 base, with 21 bases spanning the gap. The CDR3 loop is CASGSLGGRGSYEQYF. The CDR3 nucleotides read TGTGCCAGCGGATCTTTAGGGGGGAGAGGGTCCTACGAGCAGTACTTC.

The chain uses TRBV4-2 and TRBJ2-3; D may be TRBD1 (5 bases). Per germline, CDR1 LGHNA and CDR2 YNFKEQ. The germline V and J ends were trimmed by 1 base and 3 bases, with 14 bases remaining between them. CDR3 length equals 16 residues. CDR3 in amino acids: CASSQGQGRRTDTQYF. Written as DNA, the CDR3 is TGTGCCAGCAGCCAAGGCCAGGGCAGAAGGACAGATACGCAGTATTTT.

V is TRBV7-8 and J is TRBJ2-5; 7 nucleotides align to TRBD1. Unmatched junction bases numbered 1, after V lost 3 bases and J lost 3 bases. From germline, CDR1 is SGHVS and CDR2 FQNEAQ. The CDR3 is 13 residues long. In nucleotides, the CDR3 is TGTGCCAGCAGCTTCGACAGGGAAGAGACCCAGTACTTC. It is translated as CASSFDREETQYF.

In DNA, the CDR3 is TGTGCCAGCAGCTTGCGAGGATGGGAGACCCAGTACTTC. This sequence encodes CASSLRGWETQYF. The chain carries TRBV5-6 and TRBJ2-5; no clear D. This CDR3 region has 13 residues. CDR1 and CDR2 from the germline V gene are SGHDT and YYEEEE. The V gene lost 1 base and the J gene lost 5 bases, with 9 bases spanning the gap.